Here is one T cell receptor beta chain with its context. This CDR3 has 16 residues. From germline, CDR1 is SGDLS and CDR2 YYNGEE. Trimming removed 5 bases from V and 7 bases from J; junction bases left unmatched: 12. Original processing notes: Nucleated cell number was recorded as an estimate derived from reference gene primer amplification. Method: immunoSEQ multiplex PCR; TCRdb's copy keeps in-frame clones and lacks some. D and trimming come from the DNA, and the V and J calls and clone size come from that table. The sample has more than 250,000 clones, 84% seen once. The data stem from a study of blood T cell repertoires in COVID-19. On the study more broadly: Samples taken during acute and convalescent COVID-19 were collected in the United States, Italy and Spain. PBMCs, B-cell-depleted T cells, or T cells were the source of the cDNA or gDNA that made up the material.

This clonotype originated in a human donor in a cohort sampled during active COVID-19. Sequencing was performed on peripheral blood. This chain links TRBV9 with TRBJ1-4; 9 nucleotides match TRBD1. DNA for the CDR3: TGTGCCAGCAGTCTCAGGTGGGGACAGGGAGGTGAAAAACTGTTTTTT. As protein: CASSLRWGQGGEKLFF.